The T cell receptor beta chain under discussion was sequenced for a study of T cells in Graves' hyperthyroidism and ophthalmopathy. General observations from the study: Also found in blood were most expanded thyroid clonotypes above 0.001.

This clonotype was counted ten times or more. Its specificity is unknown. The CDR3 sequence is 16 residues long. V lost 0 bases, J lost 2 bases, and 4 bases stayed unmatched. CDR1 and CDR2 (germline): SGHTA, FQGNSA. The blood sample dates from first hyperthyroidism diagnosis, preceding any ophthalmopathy symptoms. Amplified TCR beta CDR3 regions derived from RNA transcripts. HTBI primers were the set used in a first-round RT-PCR of the TCR CDR3. TCRdb reprocessed the multiplex PCR reads via MiXCR and lists one record per CDR3 protein. This table has hundreds of thousands of distinct CDR3 sequences, under 20% appearing once.

The chain couples TRBV7-2 to TRBJ2-5; 9 bases are a match to TRBD1. The receptor comes from a woman in her forties or fifties with Graves' hyperthyroidism that later progressed to Graves' ophthalmopathy. Sequenced: blood. CDR3: CASSLAGGTGQETQYF. The DNA for the CDR3 is TGTGCCAGCAGCTTAGCTGGAGGGACAGGGCAAGAGACCCAGTACTTC.